Listed here are 11 T cell receptor beta chains from one sample, sequenced in a study of Ad26.COV2.S vaccination and SARS-CoV-2 variants (dated by TCRdb to 2020 to 2023). What the treatment or condition label conveys for this sample: some 20 received Ad26.COV2.S at low or high dose, single or two shots; roughly five received placebo; per-sample allocation not given. For vaccine and placebo recipients, repertoires were sequenced using samples collected on day 63 after the first injection. Libraries came from the immunoSEQ multiplex PCR assay. TCRdb limited this immuneACCESS table to in-frame rearrangements with V and J called. A share of clones is missing; checked studies link under half to unresolved V genes, and the rest is unexplained. Present in this sample are some 420,000 clones, 88% of which were seen just once. The ten largest account for 3.5% to 4% of the sample. This material consisted of peripheral blood, taken in a trial of Ad26.COV2.S vaccine versus placebo. Receptors originate from a person aged 18 to 59 who received the Ad26.COV2.S COVID-19 vaccine or a placebo.

The chain is built from TRBV6-5 and TRBJ2-3; D call uncertain. The V end lost 3 bases, the J end lost 3 bases, and 13 bases lay between the germline ends. Germline V gene lookup returns CDR1 MNHEY and CDR2 SVGAGI. The CDR3 totals 15 residues. Written as DNA, the CDR3 is TGTGCCAGCAGTTATGTAAGGGATGGGACAGATACGCAGTATTTT. The encoded protein is CASSYVRDGTDTQYF.

The genes are TRBV5-6 and TRBJ1-6; D is possibly TRBD1 (5 bases). V lost 0 bases, J lost 8 bases, and 15 bases lay in between. Looked up from germline, CDR1 is SGHDT and CDR2 is YYEEEE. This CDR3 has 16 amino acids. In nucleotides, the CDR3 is TGTGCCAGCAGCTTGGGGGTCCTAGGAGGGGATTCACCCCTCCACTTT. As protein: CASSLGVLGGDSPLHF.

The J gene is TRBJ2-7, the V gene TRBV5-1, with 9 bases identical to TRBD1. The germline CDR1 and CDR2 sequences are SGHRS and YFSETQ. The CDR3 is 15 amino acids. With 2 bases clipped from V and 1 base from J, the junction kept 4 bases outside the gene matches. CDR3 protein: CASSFGTGTSYEQYF. The CDR3 DNA is TGCGCCAGCAGCTTCGGGACAGGGACTTCCTACGAGCAGTACTTC.

The chain joins TRBV6-5 to TRBJ2-2, with D perhaps TRBD1 (5 bases). Germline lookup yields CDR1 MNHEY and CDR2 SVGAGI. CDR3 length equals 14 residues. The V end was cut by 6 bases, the J end by 1 base, with 9 bases between. The DNA for the CDR3 is TGTGCCAGCAGAACCGACAGGAACACCGGGGAGCTGTTTTTT. Its protein is CASRTDRNTGELFF.

As concerns this clone: Other DNA sequences in the sample encode the same CDR3. The CDR3 bases are TGTGCCAGCAGCCTGAGACAGGGCAATCAGCCCCAGCATTTT. This sequence encodes CASSLRQGNQPQHF. The rearrangement links TRBV28 to TRBJ1-5; a possible D gene is TRBD1 (6 bases). The CDR3 length is 14 residues. The germline CDR1 and CDR2 sequences are MDHEN and SYDVKM. Trimming stripped 6 bases from V and 2 bases from J, with 11 bases between.

The chain has TRBV19 and TRBJ2-5, with D possibly TRBD1 on 5 matching bases. Trimming took 2 bases from V and 3 from J, leaving 16 bases between them. The CDR3 is made up of 16 amino acids. The germline CDR1 and CDR2 sequences are LNHDA and SQIVND (reference sequence). The DNA for the CDR3 is TGTGCCAGTAGTATACAAGGTGACAGAATGAAAGAGACCCAGTACTTC. This gives the protein CASSIQGDRMKETQYF.

This clone was recorded once. The chain employs TRBV5-1 and TRBJ1-2, with TRBD1 identical over 7 bases. V trimming: 4 bases; J trimming: 4 bases; junction bases outside the gene matches: 4. The germline CDR1 and CDR2 sequences are SGHRS and YFSETQ. The CDR3 runs 13 residues. The CDR3 DNA sequence: TGCGCCAGCAGCCTGACAGGGACCTATGGCTACACCTTC. Its protein is CASSLTGTYGYTF.

The chain couples TRBV7-8 to TRBJ1-6; 8 bases match TRBD1. V lost 1 base and J lost 9; bases outside the gene matches: 14. In germline, CDR1 is SGHVS, CDR2 FQNEAQ. This CDR3 comprises 18 residues. This CDR3 reads CASSLGPIGQGFGSPLHF. CDR3 DNA sequence: TGTGCCAGCAGCTTAGGCCCGATCGGACAGGGCTTTGGTTCACCCCTCCACTTT.

The chain carries TRBV4-1 and TRBJ2-7; maybe TRBD2 (6 bases). From germline, CDR1 is MGHRA and CDR2 YSYEKL. V lost 1 base and J lost 0, with 7 bases in between. This CDR3 has 14 amino acids. The DNA for the CDR3 is TGCGCCAGCAGCCAAGGCGGGGCCTCCTACGAGCAGTACTTC. Residues: CASSQGGASYEQYF.

The rearrangement uses TRBV24-1 and TRBJ1-2, with D tentatively TRBD1 (5 bases). The V end was cut by 3 bases, the J end by 8 bases, with 12 bases between. This CDR3 is built from 13 residues. CDR1 and CDR2 (germline): KGHDR, SFDVKD. This CDR3 reads CATSDPGVGGYTF. For the CDR3, the DNA is TGTGCCACCAGTGATCCGGGGGTCGGGGGCTACACCTTC.

This clone has a single count. The chain couples TRBV5-6 to TRBJ2-1; 8 positions match TRBD1. The CDR3 is made up of 16 amino acids. After removal of 4 bases from V and 2 bases from J, the junction contained 8 bases not matched to a gene. Germline assignment: CDR1 SGHDT and CDR2 YYEEEE. This chain's CDR3 is CASSAGTGYTYNEQFF. The CDR3 DNA reads as TGTGCCAGCAGCGCGGGGACAGGTTATACCTACAATGAGCAGTTCTTC.